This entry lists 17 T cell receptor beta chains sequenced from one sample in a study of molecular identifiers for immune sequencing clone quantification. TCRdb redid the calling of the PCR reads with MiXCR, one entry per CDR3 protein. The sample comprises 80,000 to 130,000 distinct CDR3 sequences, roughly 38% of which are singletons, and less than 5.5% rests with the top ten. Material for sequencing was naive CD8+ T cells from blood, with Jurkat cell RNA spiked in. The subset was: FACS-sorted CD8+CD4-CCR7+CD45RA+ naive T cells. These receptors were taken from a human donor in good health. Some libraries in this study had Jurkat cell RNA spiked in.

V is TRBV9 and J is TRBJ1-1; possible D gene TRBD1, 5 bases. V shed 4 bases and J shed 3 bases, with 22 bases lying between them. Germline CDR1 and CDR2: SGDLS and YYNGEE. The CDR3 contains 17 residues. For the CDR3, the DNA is TGTGCCAGCAGCACCACCCCAGGGAGTAAGATCGACACTGAAGCTTTCTTT. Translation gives CASSTTPGSKIDTEAFF.

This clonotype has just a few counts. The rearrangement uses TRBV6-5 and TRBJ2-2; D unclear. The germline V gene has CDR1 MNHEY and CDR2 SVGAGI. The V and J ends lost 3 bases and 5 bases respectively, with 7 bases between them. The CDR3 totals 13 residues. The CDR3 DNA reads TGTGCCAGCAGTTATGGAAGGACCGGGGAGCTGTTTTTT. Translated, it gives CASSYGRTGELFF.

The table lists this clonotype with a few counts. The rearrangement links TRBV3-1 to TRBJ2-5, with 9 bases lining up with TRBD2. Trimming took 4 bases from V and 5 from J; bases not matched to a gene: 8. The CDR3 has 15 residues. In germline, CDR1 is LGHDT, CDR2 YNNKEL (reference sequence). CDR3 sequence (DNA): TGTGCCAGCAGCCTCGGGACTAGCTTTGTGGAGACCCAGTACTTC. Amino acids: CASSLGTSFVETQYF.

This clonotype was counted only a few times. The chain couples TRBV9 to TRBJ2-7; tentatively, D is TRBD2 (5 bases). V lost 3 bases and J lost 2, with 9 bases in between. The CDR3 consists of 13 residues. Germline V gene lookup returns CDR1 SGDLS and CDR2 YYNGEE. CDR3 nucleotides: TGTGCCAGCAGCGGACCGGGAACCTACGAGCAGTACTTC. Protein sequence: CASSGPGTYEQYF.

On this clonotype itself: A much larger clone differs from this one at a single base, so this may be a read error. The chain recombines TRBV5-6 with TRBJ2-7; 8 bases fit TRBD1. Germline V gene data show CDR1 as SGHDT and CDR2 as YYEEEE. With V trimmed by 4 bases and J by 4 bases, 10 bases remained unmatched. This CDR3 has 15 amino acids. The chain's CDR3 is CASSMVAGGYYEQYF. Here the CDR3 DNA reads TGTGCCAGCAGCATGGTGGCAGGGGGCTATTACGAGCAGTACTTC.

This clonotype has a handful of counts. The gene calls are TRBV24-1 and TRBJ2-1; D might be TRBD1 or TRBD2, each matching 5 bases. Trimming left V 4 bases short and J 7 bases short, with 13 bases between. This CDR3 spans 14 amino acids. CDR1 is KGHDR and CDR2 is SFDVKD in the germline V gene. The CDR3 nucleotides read TGTGCCACCAGTGAGACTGCTGGGGGTAATGAGCAGTTCTTC. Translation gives CATSETAGGNEQFF.

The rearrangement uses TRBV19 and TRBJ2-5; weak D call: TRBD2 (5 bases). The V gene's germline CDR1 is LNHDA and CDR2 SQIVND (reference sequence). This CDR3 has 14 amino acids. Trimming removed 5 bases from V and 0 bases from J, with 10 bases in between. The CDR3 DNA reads TGTGCCAGTAGTGGACTCGTAGACCAAGAGACCCAGTACTTC. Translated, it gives CASSGLVDQETQYF.

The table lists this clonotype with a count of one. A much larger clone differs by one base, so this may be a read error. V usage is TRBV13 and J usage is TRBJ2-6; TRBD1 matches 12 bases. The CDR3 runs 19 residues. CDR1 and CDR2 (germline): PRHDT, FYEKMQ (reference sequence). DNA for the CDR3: TGTGCCAGCAGCTTAGAAAGGGACAGGGGGCGTTCAGGGGCCAACGTCCAGACTTTC. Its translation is CASSLERDRGRSGANVQTF. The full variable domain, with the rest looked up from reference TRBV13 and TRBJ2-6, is AAGVIQSPRHLIKEKRETATLKCYPIPRHDTVYWYQQGPGQDPQFLISFYEKMQSDKGSIPDRFSAQQFSDYHSELNMSSLELGDSALYFCASSLERDRGRSGANVQTFGAGSRLTVL.

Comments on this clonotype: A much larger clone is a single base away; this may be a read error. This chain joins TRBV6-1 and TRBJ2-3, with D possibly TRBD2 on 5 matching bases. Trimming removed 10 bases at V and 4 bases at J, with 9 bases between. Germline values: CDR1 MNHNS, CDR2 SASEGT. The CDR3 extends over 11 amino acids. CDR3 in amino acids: CATSGPDTQYF. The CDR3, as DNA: TGTGCCACCAGCGGCCCAGATACGCAGTATTTT.

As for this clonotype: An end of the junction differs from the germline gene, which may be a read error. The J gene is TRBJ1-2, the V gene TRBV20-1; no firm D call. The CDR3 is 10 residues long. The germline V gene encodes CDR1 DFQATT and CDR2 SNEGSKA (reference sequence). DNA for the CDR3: TGCAGTGCTAGTGGAGGTGGCTACCCCTTC. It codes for CSASGGGYPF.

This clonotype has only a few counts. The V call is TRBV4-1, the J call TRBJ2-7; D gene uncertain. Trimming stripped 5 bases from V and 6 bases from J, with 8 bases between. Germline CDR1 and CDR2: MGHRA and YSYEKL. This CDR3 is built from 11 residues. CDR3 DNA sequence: TGCGCCAGCAGCGACACTCTCGAGCAGTACTTC. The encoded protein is CASSDTLEQYF.

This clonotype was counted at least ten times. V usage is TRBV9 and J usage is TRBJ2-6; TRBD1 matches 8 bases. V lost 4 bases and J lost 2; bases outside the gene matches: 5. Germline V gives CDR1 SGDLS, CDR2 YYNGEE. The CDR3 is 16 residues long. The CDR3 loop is CASSTRTGPGANVLTF. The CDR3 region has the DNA TGTGCCAGCAGCACTAGGACAGGGCCTGGGGCCAACGTCCTGACTTTC. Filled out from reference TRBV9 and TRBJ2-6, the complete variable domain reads DSGVTQTPKHLITATGQRVTLRCSPRSGDLSVYWYQQSLDQGLQFLIQYYNGEERAKGNILERFSAQQFPDLHSELNLSSLELGDSALYFCASSTRTGPGANVLTFGAGSRLTVL.

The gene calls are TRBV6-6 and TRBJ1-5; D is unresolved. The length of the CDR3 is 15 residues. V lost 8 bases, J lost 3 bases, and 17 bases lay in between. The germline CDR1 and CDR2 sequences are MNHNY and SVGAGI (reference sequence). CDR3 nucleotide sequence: TGTGCCAGCCACCTGGACGGAGCATTCAATCAGCCCCAGCATTTT. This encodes CASHLDGAFNQPQHF.

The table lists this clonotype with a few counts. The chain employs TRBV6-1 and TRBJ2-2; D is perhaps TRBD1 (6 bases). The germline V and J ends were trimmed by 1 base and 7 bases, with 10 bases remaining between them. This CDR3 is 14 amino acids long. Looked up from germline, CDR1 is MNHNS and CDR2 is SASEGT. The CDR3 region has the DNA TGTGCCAGCAGTGAAGAACAGGGCGGCGGGGAGCTGTTTTTT. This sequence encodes CASSEEQGGGELFF.

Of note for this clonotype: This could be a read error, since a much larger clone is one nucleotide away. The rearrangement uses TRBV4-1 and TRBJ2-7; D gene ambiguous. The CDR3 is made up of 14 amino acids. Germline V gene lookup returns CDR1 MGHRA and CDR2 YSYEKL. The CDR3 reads CASSQGPGRYEPYF. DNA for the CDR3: TGCGCCAGCAGCCAAGGCCCCGGCCGCTACGAGCCGTACTTC.

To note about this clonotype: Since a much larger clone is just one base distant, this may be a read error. The CDR3 region has the DNA TGTGCCAGCAGTCTACTCTACGAGCGGTACTTC. Protein product: CASSLLYERYF. This chain connects TRBV28 to TRBJ2-7, with no clear D. Germline CDR1 MDHEN, CDR2 SYDVKM. The CDR3 covers 11 residues.

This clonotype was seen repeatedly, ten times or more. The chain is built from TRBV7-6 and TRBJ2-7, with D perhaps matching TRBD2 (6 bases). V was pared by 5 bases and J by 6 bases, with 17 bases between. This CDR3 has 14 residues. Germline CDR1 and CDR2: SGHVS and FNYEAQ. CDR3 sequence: CASSASPLAPEQYF. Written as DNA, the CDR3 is TGTGCCAGCAGCGCCTCACCCCTAGCGCCCGAGCAGTACTTC.